These 20 T cell receptor beta chains came from one sample sequenced in a study of response to subunit inactivated influenza vaccine (dated by TCRdb to 2017 to 2018). Libraries were prepared through RT-PCR. Sequencing used an Illumina HiSeq 2500. The raw public data were reprocessed by TCRdb itself: fastp quality trimming at Q25, MiXCR clonotype calling, in-frame beta chains only. Merged by CDR3 protein, the rows form single entries marked with the most common genes and DNA. For this sample the table gives hundreds of thousands of distinct CDR3 sequences, of which roughly 14% were detected only once. The ten largest account for around a tenth of the sample. The specimen comprised PBMCs from blood, sampled approximately 13 days after vaccination. These receptor sequences come from a man aged 50 to 59 who received an inactivated influenza vaccine. Donor details come from another sample of the same person, matched by shared clones.

This clonotype occurred a few times. The rearrangement uses TRBV6-1 and TRBJ2-6; D remains unclear. Trimming took off 4 bases at V and 1 base at J, with 8 bases between the two ends. Germline V CDR1 and CDR2: MNHNS, SASEGT. This CDR3 has 15 amino acids. This CDR3 is CASSAGLSGANVLTF. DNA for the CDR3: TGTGCCAGCAGTGCGGGCCTTTCTGGGGCCAACGTCCTGACTTTC.

V and J are TRBV29-1 and TRBJ1-2, with D tentatively TRBD1 (5 bases). The germline CDR1 and CDR2 sequences are SQVTM and ANQGSEA. Trimming shortened V by 6 bases and J by 7 bases, and 12 bases separated the two germline ends. The CDR3 loop spans 11 amino acids. The CDR3 is CSVDQRGGYTF. CDR3 bases: TGCAGCGTGGATCAGAGGGGTGGCTACACCTTC.

The V and J genes are TRBV24-1 and TRBJ2-5; D possibly uses TRBD1 or TRBD2 (7 bases each). CDR3 length equals 17 residues. V lost 4 bases, J lost 3 bases, and 20 bases lay in between. CDR1 KGHDR and CDR2 SFDVKD come from the germline V gene. CDR3 sequence reads: CATSDRQGLSGKETQYF. The DNA for the CDR3 is TGTGCCACCAGTGACCGACAGGGATTGAGCGGGAAAGAGACCCAGTACTTC.

In its sample, this clonotype was seen a few times. The rearrangement links TRBV7-2 to TRBJ2-5, with 7 bases that match TRBD1. V trimming: 4 bases; J trimming: 1 base; junction bases outside the gene matches: 6. The CDR3 extends over 15 amino acids. The V gene's germline CDR1 is SGHTA and CDR2 FQGNSA. The CDR3 protein is CASSSQTGSQETQYF. The CDR3 region has the DNA TGTGCCAGCAGCTCACAGACAGGGAGCCAAGAGACCCAGTACTTC.

The genes are TRBV29-1 and TRBJ2-1; D might be TRBD1 or TRBD2, each matching 5 bases. Germline-derived CDR1 and CDR2 are SQVTM and ANQGSEA. This CDR3 region has 14 residues. The ends were cut back, 5 bases at V and 7 bases at J, with 18 bases in the middle. DNA for the CDR3: TGCAGCGTTTCCCGGGCGAGGGGCGCGAATGAGCAGTTCTTC. Its translation: CSVSRARGANEQFF.

This clonotype turned up a few times. The genes are TRBV5-5 and TRBJ1-6; D is unresolved. The V gene's germline CDR1 is SGHKS and CDR2 YYEKEE (reference sequence). The CDR3 consists of 14 residues. V lost 0 bases to trimming and J lost 7 bases, with 8 bases between them. The DNA of the CDR3 is TGTGCCAGCAGCTTGGTCTCCGCCAATTCACCCCTCCACTTT. It yields the protein CASSLVSANSPLHF. Variable domain in full (rest from reference TRBV5-5 and TRBJ1-6): DAGVTQSPTHLIKTRGQQVTLRCSPISGHKSVSWYQQVLGQGPQFIFQYYEKEERGRGNFPDRFSARQFPNYSSELNVNALLLGDSALYLCASSLVSANSPLHFGNGTRLTVT.

This chain joins TRBV13 and TRBJ2-7; 9 positions match TRBD1. The J segment lost 3 bases and the V segment lost 5 bases, leaving 8 bases of the junction unmatched. The CDR3 has 15 amino acids. The germline V gene encodes CDR1 PRHDT and CDR2 FYEKMQ (reference sequence). The CDR3 region is CASSVGTGRIYEQYF. In DNA, the CDR3 is TGTGCCAGCAGCGTGGGGACAGGGCGAATCTACGAGCAGTACTTC.

As concerns this clonotype: The junction departs from the called germline gene at one end, perhaps through a read error. The chain has TRBV2 and TRBJ2-1; possible D gene TRBD1, 6 bases. Germline lookup yields CDR1 SNHLY and CDR2 FYNNEI. The CDR3 length is 13 residues. This chain's CDR3 is CASSEDRLSEQFF. CDR3 nucleotides: TGTGCCAGCAGCGAAGACAGGCTGAGTGAGCAGTTCTTC.

This clonotype has at least ten counts. This chain joins TRBV5-1 and TRBJ2-1, with 11 bases identical to TRBD2. V was clipped by 3 bases and J by 5 bases; unmatched bases: 7. The V gene's germline CDR1 is SGHRS and CDR2 YFSETQ. This CDR3 has 16 amino acids. CDR3 residues: CASSWSTSGTDNEQFF. CDR3 nucleotide sequence: TGCGCCAGCAGCTGGTCGACTAGCGGGACAGACAATGAGCAGTTCTTC.

The gene calls are TRBV5-1 and TRBJ2-3; 13 bases match TRBD2. The CDR3 sequence is 15 residues long. Germline CDR1 SGHRS, CDR2 YFSETQ. V gave up 4 bases and J gave up 6 bases; unmatched junction bases: 5. CDR3 nucleotide sequence: TGCGCCAGCAGCGAGGGACTAGCGGGGATGGATACGCAGTATTTT. This translates into CASSEGLAGMDTQYF.

This clonotype turned up a few times. The gene calls are TRBV6-5 and TRBJ2-7; 9 bases align to TRBD1. V shed 0 bases and J 7 bases; nucleotides not matched to a gene: 7. There are 15 residues in the CDR3. The germline gives CDR1 MNHEY, CDR2 SVGAGI. The CDR3 is CASSYSGTGRSEQYF. DNA of the CDR3: TGTGCCAGCAGTTACTCCGGGACAGGGAGGAGTGAGCAGTACTTC.

The CDR3 here is CATSESTGELFF. CDR3 in DNA: TGTGCCACCAGTGAAAGCACCGGGGAGCTGTTTTTT. V usage is TRBV24-1 and J usage is TRBJ2-2; D not certain. The germline CDR1 and CDR2 sequences are KGHDR and SFDVKD. The CDR3 totals 12 residues. Trimming took off 4 bases at V and 4 bases at J, with 3 bases between the two ends.

V usage is TRBV7-9 and J usage is TRBJ2-7, with 10 bases fitting TRBD1. The CDR3 extends over 13 amino acids. Trimming took 1 base from V and 9 from J; bases not matched to a gene: 3. The germline gives CDR1 SEHNR, CDR2 FQNEAQ (reference sequence). CDR3 DNA sequence: TGTGCCAGCAGCTTAGGACAGGGGGCAGCGCAGTACTTC. This sequence encodes CASSLGQGAAQYF.

This clonotype was seen more than once but under ten times. The V and J genes are TRBV9 and TRBJ2-1, with 8 bases lining up with TRBD2. The CDR3 is made up of 16 amino acids. J was trimmed by 1 base and V by 3 bases; bases with no gene match: 6. From germline, CDR1 is SGDLS and CDR2 YYNGEE. CDR3 nucleotide sequence: TGTGCCAGCAGCGAGAGAGCGGGAGAATCCTACAATGAGCAGTTCTTC. This gives the protein CASSERAGESYNEQFF.

The rearrangement joins TRBV4-2 to TRBJ1-1; 7 nucleotides match TRBD1. This CDR3 contains 14 residues. V lost 4 bases, J lost 0 bases, and 2 bases stayed unmatched. Germline V CDR1 and CDR2: LGHNA, YNFKEQ. For the CDR3, the DNA is TGTGCCAGCAGCCGGGACAGCATGAACACTGAAGCTTTCTTT. The encoded protein is CASSRDSMNTEAFF.

This clonotype was counted between two and nine times. The CDR3 sequence is CSAPISGQETQYF. CDR3 DNA sequence: TGCAGTGCTCCCATCTCAGGACAAGAGACCCAGTACTTC. The rearrangement joins TRBV20-1 to TRBJ2-5; no firm D call. Germline CDR1 reads DFQATT; CDR2 reads SNEGSKA (reference sequence). The CDR3 has 13 amino acids. With 5 bases removed from V and 2 bases from J, the gap between germline ends came to 12 bases.

This clonotype turned up a few times. The chain couples TRBV28 to TRBJ1-4; no definite D call. CDR1 MDHEN and CDR2 SYDVKM come from the germline V gene. This CDR3 spans 14 amino acids. V gave up 6 bases and J gave up 1 base, with 9 bases separating them. The DNA for the CDR3 is TGTGCCAGCAGACAAATAATAACTAATGAAAAACTGTTTTTT. Its protein is CASRQIITNEKLFF.

The rearrangement uses TRBV6-1 and TRBJ2-6, with 11 bases aligning to TRBD2. Per the germline V gene, CDR1 is MNHNS and CDR2 is SASEGT. After removal of 6 bases from V and 1 base from J, the junction contained 11 bases not matched to a gene. The CDR3 is 19 amino acids. CDR3 DNA: TGTGCCAGCAGGCTCACCGGGACTAGCGGACCTTCTGGGGCCAACGTCCTGACTTTC. It specifies CASRLTGTSGPSGANVLTF.

This clonotype was counted between two and nine times. The chain is built from TRBV4-1 and TRBJ2-1; TRBD1 matches at 7 bases. Per the germline V gene, CDR1 is MGHRA and CDR2 is YSYEKL. V shed 3 bases and J 4 bases; nucleotides not matched to a gene: 9. This CDR3 is built from 16 residues. The CDR3 DNA is TGCGCCAGCAGCCACAAACAGGGGTTTGGGTACAATGAGCAGTTCTTC. This encodes CASSHKQGFGYNEQFF.

This clonotype has a handful of counts. This chain joins TRBV29-1 and TRBJ2-7; D might be TRBD1 (6 bases). In germline, CDR1 is SQVTM, CDR2 ANQGSEA. This CDR3 region has 14 residues. V was shortened by 4 bases and J by 2 bases, with 15 bases between the two germline ends. CDR3 amino acids: CSVVLFSGAYEQYF. The CDR3 nucleotides are TGCAGCGTTGTACTCTTTTCAGGGGCCTACGAGCAGTACTTC.